The 4 T cell receptor beta chains presented below share a single source sample, sequenced in a study of shared clonotypes between healthy human individuals. Only in-frame clones appear in the TCRdb table, and some are missing; sequencing was by immunoSEQ multiplex PCR. The table has 2 million to 2.5 million clones, about nine tenths seen once. The sequenced sample consisted of naive CD4+ T cells from PBMCs. The subset here: CD45RA+ positively selected. These receptors were obtained from a man in his late teens or twenties in good health. Some clones in this sample may be carry-over from other donors' samples.

This clone has a handful of counts. The genes are TRBV10-3 and TRBJ2-7; 11 bases line up with TRBD1. The CDR3 length is 14 residues. The germline V gene has CDR1 ENHRY and CDR2 SYGVKD. After removal of 6 bases from V and 3 bases from J, the junction contained 4 bases not matched to a gene. The CDR3 region has the DNA TGTGCCATCAGGCCGGGACAGGGGGGCTACGAGCAGTACTTC. Protein sequence: CAIRPGQGGYEQYF.

The sample holds one count of this clone. The V gene is TRBV4-1, the J gene TRBJ2-7; 7 bases line up with TRBD2. The CDR3 totals 16 residues. Trimming cost V 3 bases and J 6 bases; bases outside gene matches: 14. Germline CDR1 reads MGHRA; CDR2 reads YSYEKL. Here the CDR3 reads CASSQGSGNLPREQYF. The DNA of the CDR3 is TGCGCCAGCAGCCAGGGCAGCGGGAATTTACCACGCGAGCAGTACTTC.

This CDR3 reads CASSREGGPDTQYF. CDR3 in DNA: TGCGCCAGCAGCCGGGAGGGAGGCCCAGATACGCAGTATTTT. This chain uses TRBV5-1 with TRBJ2-3, with TRBD2 matching over 8 bases. After removal of 4 bases from V and 4 bases from J, the junction contained 5 bases not matched to a gene. The CDR3 has 14 amino acids. Germline V lookup: CDR1 SGHRS, CDR2 YFSETQ.

V gene TRBV4-3 combines with J gene TRBJ1-6; D might be TRBD1 (6 bases). The CDR3 consists of 14 residues. The germline V and J ends were trimmed by 3 bases and 6 bases, with 9 bases remaining between them. Germline V gives CDR1 LGHNA, CDR2 YSLEER. Here the CDR3 DNA reads TGCGCCAGCAGCCAGGGACACCTTAATTCACCCCTCCACTTT. Amino acids: CASSQGHLNSPLHF.